This T cell receptor beta chain was documented in a study of blood T cells in healthy people across ages. Overall study results and limits: Shifts in expanded clonotypes may have been confounded by donor CMV status, which was unknown. Those diversity estimates obtained from one million T cells were thought to be underestimates.

Healthy Caucasian individuals from Russia aged about 6 to 90 served as donors. Through a sample-barcoded 5' primer and a J-beta primer mix, a second PCR was run for about 6 to 12 cycles. TCRdb re-analysed the 5' RACE reads in MiXCR, keeping a single row per CDR3 protein. In the table there are 1.5 million to 2 million distinct CDR3 sequences, roughly 28% of which are singletons. Regarding this clonotype: As yet, its antigen is unknown.

The CDR3 covers 15 residues. The V and J ends lost 5 bases and 7 bases, in that order; junction bases with no gene match: 11. Germline CDR1 is SGHTA and CDR2 is FQGNSA. This TCR came from a woman under 40 in good health. The specimen was blood. The chain combines TRBV7-2 with TRBJ2-4; 7 positions agree with TRBD2. The CDR3: CASSTIWGGENIQYF. In DNA form, the CDR3 reads TGTGCCAGCAGCACAATCTGGGGAGGGGAGAACATTCAGTACTTC.